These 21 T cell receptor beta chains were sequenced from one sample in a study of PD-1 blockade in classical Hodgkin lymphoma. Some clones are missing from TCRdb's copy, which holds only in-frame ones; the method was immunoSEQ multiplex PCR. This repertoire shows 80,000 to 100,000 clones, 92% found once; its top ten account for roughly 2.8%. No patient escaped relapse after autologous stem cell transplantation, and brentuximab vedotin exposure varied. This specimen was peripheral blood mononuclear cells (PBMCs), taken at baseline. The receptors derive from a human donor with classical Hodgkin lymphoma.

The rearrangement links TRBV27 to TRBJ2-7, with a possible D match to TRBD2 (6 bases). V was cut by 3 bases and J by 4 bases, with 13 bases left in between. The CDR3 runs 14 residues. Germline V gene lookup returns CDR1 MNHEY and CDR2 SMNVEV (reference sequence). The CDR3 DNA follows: TGTGCCAGCAGTTTTGCGGGACCTATTTACGAGCAGTACTTC. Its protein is CASSFAGPIYEQYF.

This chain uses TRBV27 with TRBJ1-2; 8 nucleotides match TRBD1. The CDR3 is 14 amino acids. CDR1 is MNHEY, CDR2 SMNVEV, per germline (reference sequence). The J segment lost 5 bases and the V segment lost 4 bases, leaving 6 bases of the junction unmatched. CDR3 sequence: CASSSRRQGYGYTF. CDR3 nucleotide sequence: TGTGCCAGCAGTTCACGAAGACAGGGGTATGGCTACACCTTC.

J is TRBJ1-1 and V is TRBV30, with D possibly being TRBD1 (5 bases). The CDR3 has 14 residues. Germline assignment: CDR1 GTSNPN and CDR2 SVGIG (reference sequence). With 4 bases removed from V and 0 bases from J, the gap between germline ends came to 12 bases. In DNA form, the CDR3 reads TGTGCCTGGATTCAACGGGGGTTGAACACTGAAGCTTTCTTT. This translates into CAWIQRGLNTEAFF.

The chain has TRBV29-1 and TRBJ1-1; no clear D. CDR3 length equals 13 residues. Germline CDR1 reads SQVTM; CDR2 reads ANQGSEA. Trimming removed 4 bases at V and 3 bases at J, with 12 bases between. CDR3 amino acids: CSVVPGGDTEAFF. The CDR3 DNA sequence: TGCAGCGTTGTTCCGGGCGGGGACACTGAAGCTTTCTTT.

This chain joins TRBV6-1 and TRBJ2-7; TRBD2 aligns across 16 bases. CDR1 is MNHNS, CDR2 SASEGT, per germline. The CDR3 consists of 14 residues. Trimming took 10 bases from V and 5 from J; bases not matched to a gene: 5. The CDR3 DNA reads TGTGCCACCGGGACTAGCGGGAGGGCCCACGAGCAGTACTTC. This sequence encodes CATGTSGRAHEQYF.

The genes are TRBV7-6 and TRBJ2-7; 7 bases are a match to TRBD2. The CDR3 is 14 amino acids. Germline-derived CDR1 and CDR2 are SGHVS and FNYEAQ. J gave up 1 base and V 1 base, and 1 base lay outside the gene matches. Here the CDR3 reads CASSLGSGSYEQYF. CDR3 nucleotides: TGTGCCAGCAGCTTAGGTAGCGGGTCCTACGAGCAGTACTTC. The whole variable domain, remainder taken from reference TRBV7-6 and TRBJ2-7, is GAGVSQSPRYKVTKRGQDVALRCDPISGHVSLYWYRQALGQGPEFLTYFNYEAQQDKSGLPNDRFSAERPEGSISTLTIQRTEQRDSAMYRCASSLGSGSYEQYFGPGTRLTVT.

The CDR3 loop is CASSLLATDTQYF. The CDR3 coding sequence is TGTGCCAGCAGCCTGCTAGCGACCGATACGCAGTATTTT. The chain combines TRBV5-4 with TRBJ2-3; tentative D call: TRBD2 (6 bases). The CDR3 is 13 amino acids. The ends were cut back, 4 bases at V and 6 bases at J, with 12 bases in the middle. Germline CDR1 SGHNT, CDR2 YYREEE (reference sequence).

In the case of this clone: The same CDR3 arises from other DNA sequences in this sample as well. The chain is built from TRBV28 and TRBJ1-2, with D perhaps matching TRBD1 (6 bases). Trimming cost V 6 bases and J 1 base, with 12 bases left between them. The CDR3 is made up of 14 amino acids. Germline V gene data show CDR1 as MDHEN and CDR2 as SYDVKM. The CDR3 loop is CASRTPQGNYGYTF. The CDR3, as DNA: TGTGCCAGCAGGACACCACAGGGTAACTATGGCTACACCTTC.

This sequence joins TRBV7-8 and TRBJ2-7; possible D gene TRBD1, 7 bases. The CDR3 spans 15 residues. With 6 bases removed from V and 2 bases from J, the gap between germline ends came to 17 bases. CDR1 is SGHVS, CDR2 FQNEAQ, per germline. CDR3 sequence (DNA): TGTGCCAGCAGGAAAACAGGGGACTTAGCCTACGAGCAGTACTTC. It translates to CASRKTGDLAYEQYF.

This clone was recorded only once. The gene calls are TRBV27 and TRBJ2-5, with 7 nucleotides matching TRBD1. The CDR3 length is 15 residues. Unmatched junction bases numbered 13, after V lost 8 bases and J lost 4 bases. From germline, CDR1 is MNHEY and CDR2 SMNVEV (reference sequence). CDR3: CASQDRSQRGETQYF. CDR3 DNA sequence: TGTGCCAGCCAGGACAGGTCGCAACGAGGAGAGACCCAGTACTTC.

CDR3 coding DNA: TGTGCCTGGAGAAGGCCAGGGGAAGGCACAGATACGCAGTATTTT. Translation gives CAWRRPGEGTDTQYF. This sequence joins TRBV30 and TRBJ2-3, with a weak D call TRBD1 (6 bases). The CDR3 is 15 amino acids. Trimming pared 3 bases from V and 1 base from J, leaving 14 bases between. Per the germline V gene, CDR1 is GTSNPN and CDR2 is SVGIG (reference sequence).

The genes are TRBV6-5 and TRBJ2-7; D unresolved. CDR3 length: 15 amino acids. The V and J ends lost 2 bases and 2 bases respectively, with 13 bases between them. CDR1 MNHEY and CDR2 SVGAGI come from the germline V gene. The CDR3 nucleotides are TGTGCCAGCAGTTACAACCGGGCCTACACCTACGAGCAGTACTTC. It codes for CASSYNRAYTYEQYF.

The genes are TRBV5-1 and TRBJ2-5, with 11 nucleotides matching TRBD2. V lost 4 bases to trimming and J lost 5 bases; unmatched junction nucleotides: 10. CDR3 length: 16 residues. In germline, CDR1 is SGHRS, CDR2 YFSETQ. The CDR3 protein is CASSQILAGVQETQYF. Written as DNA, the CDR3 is TGCGCCAGCAGCCAAATACTAGCGGGAGTCCAGGAGACCCAGTACTTC.

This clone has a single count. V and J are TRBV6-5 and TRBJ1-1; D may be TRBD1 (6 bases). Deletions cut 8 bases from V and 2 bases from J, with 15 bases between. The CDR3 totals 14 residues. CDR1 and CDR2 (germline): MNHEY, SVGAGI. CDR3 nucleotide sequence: TGTGCCAGCGGGAACGGGACACATAACACTGAAGCTTTCTTT. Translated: CASGNGTHNTEAFF.

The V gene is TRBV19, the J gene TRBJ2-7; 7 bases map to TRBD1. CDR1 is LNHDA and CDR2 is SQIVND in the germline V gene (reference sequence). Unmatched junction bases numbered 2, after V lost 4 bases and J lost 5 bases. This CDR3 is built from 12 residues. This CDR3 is CASSRDRDEQYF. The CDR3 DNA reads TGTGCCAGTAGTAGAGACAGGGACGAGCAGTACTTC.

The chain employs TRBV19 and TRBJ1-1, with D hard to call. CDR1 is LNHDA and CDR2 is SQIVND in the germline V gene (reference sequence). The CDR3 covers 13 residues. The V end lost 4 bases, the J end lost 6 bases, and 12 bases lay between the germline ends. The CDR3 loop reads CASSRSPYSEAFF. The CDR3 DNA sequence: TGTGCCAGTAGTAGATCCCCCTACTCTGAAGCTTTCTTT.

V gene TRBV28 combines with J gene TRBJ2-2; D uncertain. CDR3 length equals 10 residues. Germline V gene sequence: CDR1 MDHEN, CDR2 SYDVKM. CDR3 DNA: TGTGCGACGTCAACCGGGGAGCTGTTTTTT. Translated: CATSTGELFF.

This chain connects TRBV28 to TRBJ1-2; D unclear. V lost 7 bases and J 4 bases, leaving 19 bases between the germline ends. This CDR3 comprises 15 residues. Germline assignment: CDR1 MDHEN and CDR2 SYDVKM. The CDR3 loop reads CASTDPARVSYGYTF. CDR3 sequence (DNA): TGTGCCAGCACCGACCCCGCACGGGTTTCCTATGGCTACACCTTC.

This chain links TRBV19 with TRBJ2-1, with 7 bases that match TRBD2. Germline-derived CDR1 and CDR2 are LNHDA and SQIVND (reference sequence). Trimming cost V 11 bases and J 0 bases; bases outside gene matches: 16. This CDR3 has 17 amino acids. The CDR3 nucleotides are TGTGCCGCCCAACCTTCCGGGACTATCCTCTCCTACAATGAGCAGTTCTTC. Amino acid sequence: CAAQPSGTILSYNEQFF.

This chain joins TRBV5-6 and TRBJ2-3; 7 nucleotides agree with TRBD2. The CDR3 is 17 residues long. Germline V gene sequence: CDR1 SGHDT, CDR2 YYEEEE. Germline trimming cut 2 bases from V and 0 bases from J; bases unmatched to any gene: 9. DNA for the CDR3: TGTGCCAGCAGCTTACGATTCGGGGGGACTAGCACAGATACGCAGTATTTT. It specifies CASSLRFGGTSTDTQYF.

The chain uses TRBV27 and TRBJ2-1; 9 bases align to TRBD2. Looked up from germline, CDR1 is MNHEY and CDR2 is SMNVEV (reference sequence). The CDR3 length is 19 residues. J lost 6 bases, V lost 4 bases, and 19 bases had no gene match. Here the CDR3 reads CASSSPVRTRLADINEQFF. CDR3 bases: TGTGCCAGCAGTTCCCCGGTCCGGACGAGACTAGCGGATATCAATGAGCAGTTCTTC.